A single sample gave rise to the 27 T cell receptor beta chains below, sequenced in a study of blood T cell repertoires in COVID-19. The protocol was immunoSEQ multiplex PCR, while the TCRdb copy is restricted to in-frame clones and leaves out a portion. The sample includes about 72,000 clones, around 83% seen only once; the top ten take about a third. The sequenced sample consisted of peripheral blood. These receptors all come from a woman older than 75 with active or convalescent COVID-19.

V usage is TRBV5-4 and J usage is TRBJ2-5, with a weak D call TRBD1 (7 bases). Germline V gene lookup returns CDR1 SGHNT and CDR2 YYREEE (reference sequence). Trimming shortened V by 5 bases and J by 1 base, and 12 bases separated the two germline ends. This CDR3 contains 14 residues. CDR3 protein: CASSRGTAQETQYF. The CDR3 DNA sequence: TGTGCCAGCAGTCGGGGGACAGCCCAAGAGACCCAGTACTTC.

The V and J genes are TRBV12-5 and TRBJ1-1, with 7 bases lining up with TRBD1. Trimming cost V 7 bases and J 2 bases; bases outside gene matches: 16. Germline lookup yields CDR1 LGHNT and CDR2 FRNRAP. CDR3 length: 17 amino acids. The CDR3 reads CASAPWYRGDPNTEAFF. For the CDR3, the DNA is TGTGCTAGTGCCCCATGGTACAGGGGCGACCCAAACACTGAAGCTTTCTTT.

This clone was recorded only once. This chain links TRBV5-1 with TRBJ2-5; TRBD2 aligns across 8 bases. The CDR3 has 14 residues. The junction had 13 bases not matched to a gene; V was cut back by 4 bases and J by 11 bases. Per germline, CDR1 SGHRS and CDR2 YFSETQ. The CDR3 loop reads CASSPALAGTAQYF. As DNA, the CDR3 is TGCGCCAGCAGCCCGGCATTAGCGGGGACCGCACAGTACTTC.

J is TRBJ2-7 and V is TRBV10-3, with 8 bases aligning to TRBD2. V lost 8 bases and J lost 6; bases outside the gene matches: 12. This CDR3 spans 14 amino acids. Germline V gene data show CDR1 as ENHRY and CDR2 as SYGVKD. CDR3 region: CAIGRGGESGEQYF. The CDR3 region has the DNA TGTGCCATCGGTCGGGGGGGCGAGAGCGGCGAGCAGTACTTC.

This rearrangement joins TRBV7-9 to TRBJ1-6, with unresolved D. The CDR3 contains 15 residues. Trimming took 7 bases from V and 4 from J, leaving 14 bases between them. Germline-derived CDR1 and CDR2 are SEHNR and FQNEAQ (reference sequence). In nucleotides, the CDR3 is TGTGCCAGCAACCCCCTTTCAGGTTATAATTCACCCCTCCACTTT. Amino acid sequence: CASNPLSGYNSPLHF.

The V call is TRBV7-9, the J call TRBJ2-7, with TRBD1 matching over 7 bases. V dropped 5 bases and J dropped 5; count of bases not matched to a gene: 9. The germline CDR1 and CDR2 sequences are SEHNR and FQNEAQ (reference sequence). This CDR3 spans 14 amino acids. DNA of the CDR3: TGTGCCAGCAGCGAGGGGGCGCCCCGGGACGAGCAGTACTTC. Translating it yields CASSEGAPRDEQYF.

This chain links TRBV10-3 with TRBJ1-5, with a weak D call TRBD1 (5 bases). CDR1 is ENHRY, CDR2 SYGVKD, per germline. This CDR3 has 13 amino acids. V lost 5 bases and J 4 bases, leaving 9 bases between the germline ends. The CDR3 loop reads CAISWGENQPQHF. The CDR3 bases are TGTGCCATCAGTTGGGGGGAAAATCAGCCCCAGCATTTT.

This chain uses TRBV24-1 with TRBJ1-5, with TRBD1 matching 12 bases. Germline assignment: CDR1 KGHDR and CDR2 SFDVKD. The V gene end was trimmed by 7 bases and the J gene end by 5 bases; junction bases not matched to a gene: 5. The length of the CDR3 is 15 residues. The CDR3 reads CATRDRDRGHQPQHF. The CDR3 nucleotides are TGTGCCACCAGGGACCGGGACAGGGGGCATCAGCCCCAGCATTTT.

This clone is a singleton in its sample. The J gene is TRBJ2-3, the V gene TRBV3-1 (or the pseudogene TRBV3-2), with TRBD2 as a possible D gene (6 bases). V lost 4 bases, J lost 6 bases, and 20 bases lay in between. Germline V gene data show CDR1 as LGHDT and CDR2 as YNNKEL (reference sequence). The CDR3 has 16 amino acids. CDR3 loop: CASSLGGVKRLDTQYF. The CDR3 coding sequence is TGTGCCAGCAGCCTCGGCGGGGTTAAACGCCTGGATACGCAGTATTTT.

The rearrangement uses TRBV5-5 and TRBJ1-4; perhaps TRBD1 as D (6 bases). Germline lookup yields CDR1 SGHKS and CDR2 YYEKEE (reference sequence). The CDR3 is 16 residues long. The V and J ends lost 3 bases and 0 bases respectively, with 12 bases between them. The CDR3 DNA is TGTGCCAGCAGCTCTATAGGGGGATCAACTAATGAAAAACTGTTTTTT. Protein: CASSSIGGSTNEKLFF.

CDR3 bases: TGTGCCAGCAGTGGGACTAGCGGGGAACAAGAGACCCAGTACTTC. It is translated as CASSGTSGEQETQYF. The chain carries TRBV2 and TRBJ2-5; 12 bases fit TRBD2. V shed 4 bases, J shed 2 bases, and the junction held 2 bases outside the gene matches. Germline V gene data show CDR1 as SNHLY and CDR2 as FYNNEI. The CDR3 is made up of 15 amino acids.

The chain uses TRBV19 and TRBJ2-3; 8 bases fit TRBD1. V trimming: 6 bases; J trimming: 3 bases; junction bases outside the gene matches: 8. This CDR3 is built from 15 residues. CDR1 is LNHDA, CDR2 SQIVND, per germline (reference sequence). CDR3 in DNA: TGTGCCAGTAGCGACAGGGGAGCTTTGACAGATACGCAGTATTTT. It is translated as CASSDRGALTDTQYF.

The chain is built from TRBV5-4 and TRBJ2-6; D is perhaps TRBD2 (7 bases). Germline-derived CDR1 and CDR2 are SGHNT and YYREEE (reference sequence). Deletions cut 4 bases from V and 3 bases from J, with 17 bases between. The CDR3 sequence is 17 residues long. The CDR3 nucleotides are TGTGCCAGCAGCCTCCGACGGGGGGCGGGTGGGGCCAACGTCCTGACTTTC. Its translation: CASSLRRGAGGANVLTF.

The chain is built from TRBV6-5 and TRBJ2-3; 7 bases match TRBD1. This CDR3 has 14 residues. The germline V gene has CDR1 MNHEY and CDR2 SVGAGI. J was trimmed by 0 bases and V by 7 bases; bases with no gene match: 4. CDR3 loop: CASMRTGSTDTQYF. CDR3 sequence (DNA): TGTGCCAGCATGAGGACAGGAAGCACAGATACGCAGTATTTT.

V and J are TRBV7-8 and TRBJ2-3; 7 bases line up with TRBD2. Trimming removed 4 bases from V and 12 bases from J; junction bases left unmatched: 7. This CDR3 has 12 residues. Germline V gene sequence: CDR1 SGHVS, CDR2 FQNEAQ. The CDR3 here is CASSSDLADQYF. The CDR3 DNA follows: TGTGCCAGCAGCTCCGATCTAGCGGATCAGTATTTT. The entire variable domain, with the rest obtained from reference TRBV7-8 and TRBJ2-3, is as follows: GAGVSQSPRYKVAKRGQDVALRCDPISGHVSLFWYQQALGQGPEFLTYFQNEAQLDKSGLPSDRFFAERPEGSVSTLKIQRTQQEDSAVYLCASSSDLADQYFGPGTRLTVL.

The J gene is TRBJ1-2, the V gene TRBV27; 8 positions match TRBD1. The germline gives CDR1 MNHEY, CDR2 SMNVEV (reference sequence). The CDR3 extends over 14 amino acids. The ends lost 11 bases at V and 9 bases at J; junction bases unmatched: 17. The CDR3 DNA is TGTGCCGCCGGGAGCTTAGGGGACAGGCACAGCTACACCTTC. This gives the protein CAAGSLGDRHSYTF.

The chain has TRBV18 and TRBJ1-4; D uncertain. CDR1 KGHSH and CDR2 LQKENI come from the germline V gene. The V end was cut by 2 bases, the J end by 5 bases, with 15 bases between. This CDR3 is built from 16 residues. The chain's CDR3 is CASSPTGRVRNEKLFF. The CDR3, as DNA: TGTGCCAGCTCACCAACGGGAAGGGTTAGAAATGAAAAACTGTTTTTT. Filled out from reference TRBV18 and TRBJ1-4, the complete variable domain reads NAGVMQNPRHLVRRRGQEARLRCSPMKGHSHVYWYRQLPEEGLKFMVYLQKENIIDESGMPKERFSAEFPKEGPSILRIQQVVRGDSAAYFCASSPTGRVRNEKLFFGSGTQLSVL.

The chain couples TRBV7-6 to TRBJ1-1, with 9 bases fitting TRBD1. This CDR3 is 14 amino acids long. Per germline, CDR1 SGHVS and CDR2 FNYEAQ. V lost 5 bases to trimming and J lost 5 bases; unmatched junction nucleotides: 6. Here the CDR3 reads CASSGGQGGTEAFF. CDR3 coding DNA: TGTGCCAGCAGCGGGGGACAGGGTGGAACTGAAGCTTTCTTT.

The chain uses TRBV18 and TRBJ2-7; D possibly corresponds to TRBD1 (5 bases). This CDR3 is 14 amino acids long. Trimming cost V 2 bases and J 6 bases, with 14 bases left between them. Germline V gene data show CDR1 as KGHSH and CDR2 as LQKENI. The CDR3 is CASSPVGRVAEQYF. The CDR3, as DNA: TGTGCCAGCTCACCAGTGGGCAGGGTGGCCGAGCAGTACTTC.

V and J are TRBV7-8 and TRBJ1-2; TRBD1 is a possible D gene (5 bases). The CDR3 contains 14 residues. The V and J ends lost 2 bases and 8 bases respectively, with 15 bases between them. The V gene's germline CDR1 is SGHVS and CDR2 FQNEAQ. Here the CDR3 reads CASSLLGGSEGYTF. CDR3 nucleotides: TGTGCCAGCAGCTTACTGGGGGGGTCGGAGGGCTACACCTTC. Filled out from reference TRBV7-8 and TRBJ1-2, the complete variable domain reads GAGVSQSPRYKVAKRGQDVALRCDPISGHVSLFWYQQALGQGPEFLTYFQNEAQLDKSGLPSDRFFAERPEGSVSTLKIQRTQQEDSAVYLCASSLLGGSEGYTFGSGTRLTVV.

This clone occurred once. The chain joins TRBV6-5 to TRBJ1-2; no clear D. CDR1 MNHEY and CDR2 SVGAGI come from the germline V gene. Trimming stripped 2 bases from V and 8 bases from J, with 12 bases between. CDR3 length equals 13 residues. The CDR3 loop is CASSYSRQRGYTF. CDR3 DNA: TGTGCCAGCAGTTACAGCCGGCAGAGGGGCTACACCTTC.

The chain recombines TRBV29-1 with TRBJ1-1; D unclear. There are 12 residues in the CDR3. The germline V gene encodes CDR1 SQVTM and CDR2 ANQGSEA. V lost 7 bases to trimming and J lost 4 bases, with 13 bases between them. CDR3: CSARGMGTEAFF. In DNA, the CDR3 is TGCAGCGCAAGAGGGATGGGCACTGAAGCTTTCTTT.

This chain connects TRBV29-1 to TRBJ2-4, with a tentative D call TRBD2 (5 bases). CDR3 length equals 14 residues. Trimming removed 6 bases from V and 2 bases from J, with 14 bases in between. CDR1 is SQVTM and CDR2 is ANQGSEA in the germline V gene. The CDR3 DNA follows: TGCAGCGTCGGAGGAGGTCTGACCAAAAACATTCAGTACTTC. It translates to CSVGGGLTKNIQYF.

The chain is built from TRBV6-5 and TRBJ2-1; TRBD1 matches at 8 bases. The CDR3 runs to 14 residues. In germline, CDR1 is MNHEY, CDR2 SVGAGI. The trim removed 2 bases at V and 6 bases at J, leaving 3 bases unmatched. The CDR3: CASSYTTGGNEQFF. Written as DNA, the CDR3 is TGTGCCAGCAGTTACACAACAGGGGGCAATGAGCAGTTCTTC.

Worth noting for this clone: Relative to the germline gene, one junction end is altered; a read error may explain this. The chain employs TRBV19 and TRBJ1-6, with no clear D. CDR1 is LNHDA and CDR2 is SQIVND in the germline V gene (reference sequence). The CDR3 is made up of 13 amino acids. CDR3 coding DNA: TGTGCCAGTAGTATAGTTGGATCCGGGGTCTTGAACTTT. It encodes CASSIVGSGVLNF.

The chain joins TRBV20-1 to TRBJ1-6, with D possibly TRBD1 on 5 matching bases. V was cut by 3 bases and J by 9 bases, with 15 bases left in between. Germline V gene data show CDR1 as DFQATT and CDR2 as SNEGSKA (reference sequence). CDR3 length: 14 residues. DNA of the CDR3: TGCAGTGCTAGTGGCCGCGACAGCTTTTCACCCCTCCACTTT. Amino acid sequence: CSASGRDSFSPLHF.

The V gene is TRBV9, the J gene TRBJ2-3; 11 bases map to TRBD2. J was trimmed by 2 bases and V by 2 bases; bases with no gene match: 4. Germline CDR1 SGDLS, CDR2 YYNGEE. This CDR3 spans 16 amino acids. Here the CDR3 DNA reads TGTGCCAGCAGCGTCCTTAGCGGGGGGGCCACAGATACGCAGTATTTT. It yields the protein CASSVLSGGATDTQYF.